The sequence of this TCR beta chain was determined in a study of T cell responses to AZD1222 COVID-19 vaccine. Profiling relied on immunoSEQ multiplex PCR, and the TCRdb table lists in-frame clones only, not all of them. The sample includes fewer than 150,000 clones, about 91% seen only once; the top ten take less than 6.5%. Comment on this clone: Its target is unknown.

Germline V CDR1 and CDR2: SGHRS, YFSETQ. The CDR3 is 16 amino acids. V lost 6 bases and J 4 bases, leaving 22 bases between the germline ends. Findings of the study overall: Mapped onto spike, vaccine-associated CD4 TCRs spanned it and were dominant at 160-218 and 743-854. Donors were largely white British and mainly female; clonal diversity was possibly underestimated.

The sequence was obtained from an adult who received the AZD1222 COVID-19 vaccine. The J gene is TRBJ2-5, the V gene TRBV5-1; the D gene is possibly TRBD2 (6 bases). Sequencing used peripheral blood, obtained 28 days after the second AZD1222 dose. The CDR3 here is CASTPEGPGMIETQYF. CDR3 coding DNA: TGCGCCAGCACCCCGGAGGGTCCAGGGATGATAGAGACCCAGTACTTC.